What follows are 5 T cell receptor beta chains derived from one specimen sequenced in a study of T cell repertoires in cytomegalovirus infection (dated by TCRdb to between 2018 and 2021). The listed sequencing device is Illumina HiSeq 1500. TCRdb reprocessed the public reads (quality trimming at Q25 with fastp, clone calling with MiXCR) and kept in-frame beta chains. A single entry per CDR3 protein holds the most common genes and DNA from its merged rows. Across this sample there are a few hundred thousand distinct CDR3 sequences, with roughly 9.5% seen only once. Around 4.5% of the sample rests with the top ten. Specimen: PBMCs. The receptors were gathered from a human donor in good health (CMV status not recorded). Some clones in this sample may be carry-over from other donors' samples.

The chain combines TRBV9 with TRBJ2-3; D is possibly TRBD2 (5 bases). The ends were cut back, 0 bases at V and 5 bases at J, with 10 bases in the middle. CDR1 and CDR2 (germline): SGDLS, YYNGEE. CDR3 size: 14 residues. The CDR3 spells CASSVVSGKDTQYF. The CDR3, as DNA: TGTGCCAGCAGCGTAGTCTCGGGAAAAGATACGCAGTATTTT.

This clonotype appeared many times. The chain recombines TRBV6-2 or TRBV6-3 with TRBJ2-5; perhaps TRBD1 as D (8 bases). The V end lost 6 bases, the J end lost 4 bases, and 21 bases lay between the germline ends. The CDR3 extends over 16 amino acids. Germline V gene lookup returns CDR1 MNHEY and CDR2 SVGEGT. CDR3 sequence (DNA): TGTGCCAGCAGCCCCCGGACAGGGAGGGGTAGAGAGACCCAGTACTTC. Residues: CASSPRTGRGRETQYF.

This rearrangement joins TRBV5-4 to TRBJ2-5, with a weak D call TRBD2 (6 bases). The germline gives CDR1 SGHNT, CDR2 YYREEE (reference sequence). V gave up 4 bases and J gave up 5 bases, with 24 bases separating them. The CDR3 contains 17 residues. In DNA form, the CDR3 reads TGTGCCAGCAGCAAAATGGTAGGGGACTCTGGAGGCGAGACCCAGTACTTC. Its translation is CASSKMVGDSGGETQYF. Full variable domain (remainder filled in from reference TRBV5-4 and TRBJ2-5): ETGVTQSPTHLIKTRGQQVTLRCSSQSGHNTVSWYQQALGQGPQFIFQYYREEENGRGNFPPRFSGLQFPNYSSELNVNALELDDSALYLCASSKMVGDSGGETQYFGPGTRLLVL.

This clonotype was picked up many times. The V gene is TRBV6-2 or TRBV6-3, the J gene TRBJ2-1; 16 nucleotides agree with TRBD2. The V segment lost 2 bases and the J segment 2 bases; nucleotides outside the gene matches: 9. The CDR3 is made up of 20 amino acids. Per the germline V gene, CDR1 is MNHEY and CDR2 is SVGEGT. The CDR3 loop is CASSYRGLAGGPPTYNEQFF. DNA for the CDR3: TGTGCCAGCAGTTACCGGGGACTAGCGGGAGGGCCACCGACCTACAATGAGCAGTTCTTC.

The table lists this clonotype with a few counts. J is TRBJ1-2 and V is TRBV7-2; the D gene is possibly TRBD1 (5 bases). V lost 5 bases and J lost 8, with 21 bases in between. The germline V gene encodes CDR1 SGHTA and CDR2 FQGNSA. This CDR3 spans 15 amino acids. The CDR3 nucleotides are TGTGCCAGCAGCCCTGGGGCCACGTTTATGGCAGGCTACACCTTC. Protein sequence: CASSPGATFMAGYTF. The full variable domain, its missing parts supplied by reference TRBV7-2 and TRBJ1-2, is GAGVSQSPSNKVTEKGKDVELRCDPISGHTALYWYRQSLGQGLEFLIYFQGNSAPDKSGLPSDRFSAERTGGSVSTLTIQRTQQEDSAVYLCASSPGATFMAGYTFGSGTRLTVV.